These 18 T cell receptor beta chains share one sample of origin, sequenced in a study of blood T cell repertoires in COVID-19. Sequenced by immunoSEQ multiplex PCR; TCRdb stores in-frame clones only, minus some. Altogether over 200,000 clones are present, about 90% being singletons, with the ten largest covering less than 3%. Input material: peripheral blood. These receptors all come from a woman aged 55-70 years with acute or convalescent COVID-19.

The genes are TRBV12-5 and TRBJ2-3; D not resolved. CDR3 size: 15 residues. In germline, CDR1 is LGHNT, CDR2 FRNRAP. Trimming left V 1 base short and J 0 bases short, with 8 bases between. The CDR3 DNA follows: TGTGCTAGTGGTTTGGACCAAGCGAGCACAGATACGCAGTATTTT. As protein: CASGLDQASTDTQYF. The full variable domain, completed using reference TRBV12-5 and TRBJ2-3, is DARVTQTPRHKVTEMGQEVTMRCQPILGHNTVFWYRQTMMQGLELLAYFRNRAPLDDSGMPKDRFSAEMPDATLATLKIQPSEPRDSAVYFCASGLDQASTDTQYFGPGTRLTVL.

The chain combines TRBV18 with TRBJ2-1, with 8 positions matching TRBD2. Germline values: CDR1 KGHSH, CDR2 LQKENI. J gave up 0 bases and V 3 bases, and 4 bases lay outside the gene matches. This CDR3 is 16 amino acids long. The CDR3 DNA sequence: TGTGCCAGCTCACCCCTACTAGCGGACTCCTACAATGAGCAGTTCTTC. This translates into CASSPLLADSYNEQFF.

The V call is TRBV6-5, the J call TRBJ2-7; tentatively, D is TRBD1 (6 bases). This CDR3 region has 12 residues. With 5 bases removed from V and 7 bases from J, the gap between germline ends came to 12 bases. The germline gives CDR1 MNHEY, CDR2 SVGAGI. Here the CDR3 DNA reads TGTGCCAGCAGTACGGGACATCAGGAGCAGTACTTC. It encodes CASSTGHQEQYF.

V is TRBV7-2 and J is TRBJ2-1, with D perhaps matching TRBD2 (6 bases). V lost 6 bases, J lost 0 bases, and 12 bases lay in between. The germline gives CDR1 SGHTA, CDR2 FQGNSA. The CDR3 length is 15 residues. The DNA of the CDR3 is TGTGCCAGCAGTCGGGACTTTAGCTCCTACAATGAGCAGTTCTTC. It is translated as CASSRDFSSYNEQFF.

This clone turned up a few times. The chain uses TRBV23-1 and TRBJ2-2; 9 bases agree with TRBD1. TRBV23-1 is an ORF for which the function is uncertain. The V segment lost 6 bases and the J segment 4 bases; nucleotides outside the gene matches: 6. This CDR3 contains 15 residues. CDR3 protein: CASRAGTGTTGELFF. The DNA of the CDR3 is TGCGCCAGCAGGGCCGGGACAGGGACCACCGGGGAGCTGTTTTTT.

The chain joins TRBV5-1 to TRBJ1-1; D perhaps matches TRBD1 (6 bases). The CDR3 extends over 16 amino acids. CDR1 is SGHRS and CDR2 is YFSETQ in the germline V gene. Trimming left V 2 bases short and J 1 base short, with 15 bases between. This CDR3 reads CASSLLRTESNTEAFF. DNA of the CDR3: TGCGCCAGCAGCTTACTAAGGACAGAGTCGAACACTGAAGCTTTCTTT.

The J gene is TRBJ1-2, the V gene TRBV6-2 or TRBV6-3, with D unresolved. CDR1 MNHEY and CDR2 SVGEGT come from the germline V gene. V lost 6 bases and J lost 1, with 9 bases in between. The CDR3 loop spans 13 amino acids. The CDR3 coding sequence is TGTGCCAGCAGGTACACCGGTAACTATGGCTACACCTTC. Amino acids: CASRYTGNYGYTF.

This chain links TRBV6-6 with TRBJ2-5; D is unresolved. CDR3 length equals 14 residues. Germline CDR1 MNHNY, CDR2 SVGAGI (reference sequence). The germline V and J ends were trimmed by 6 bases and 1 base, with 12 bases remaining between them. Here the CDR3 DNA reads TGTGCCAGCAGGTCCCAGGTGATCCAAGAGACCCAGTACTTC. This codes for CASRSQVIQETQYF.

The chain employs TRBV6-6 and TRBJ1-2; D unresolved. The CDR3 sequence is 13 residues long. The V gene's germline CDR1 is MNHNY and CDR2 SVGAGI (reference sequence). V shed 5 bases and J shed 2 bases, with 9 bases lying between them. CDR3 in DNA: TGTGCCAGCAGTCAACAGAAAAACTATGGCTACACCTTC. Protein product: CASSQQKNYGYTF.

In this sample, this clone turned up once. This chain links TRBV3-1 (or the pseudogene TRBV3-2) with TRBJ2-2, with D tentatively TRBD2 (7 bases). This CDR3 spans 16 amino acids. CDR1 is LGHDT, CDR2 YNNKEL, per germline (reference sequence). The V end lost 4 bases, the J end lost 5 bases, and 17 bases lay between the germline ends. CDR3 loop: CASSRLEGGTTGELFF. The CDR3 DNA reads as TGTGCCAGCAGCCGTCTAGAGGGGGGGACAACCGGGGAGCTGTTTTTT.

The rearrangement joins TRBV7-3 to TRBJ2-7; the match to TRBD1 covers 10 bases. Trimming removed 5 bases from V and 7 bases from J; junction bases left unmatched: 11. Looked up from germline, CDR1 is SGHTA and CDR2 is FQGTGA. The CDR3 has 15 amino acids. In DNA form, the CDR3 reads TGTGCCAGCAGCCAAGAAGGGGGACAGGGGAAAGAGCAGTACTTC. Translating it yields CASSQEGGQGKEQYF.

The chain has TRBV5-4 and TRBJ2-2; 10 bases are a match to TRBD1. The CDR3 runs 17 residues. The germline V gene encodes CDR1 SGHNT and CDR2 YYREEE (reference sequence). The J segment lost 5 bases and the V segment lost 0 bases, leaving 7 bases of the junction unmatched. The CDR3 reads CASSLADRGRGTGELFF. CDR3 in DNA: TGTGCCAGCAGCTTGGCTGACAGGGGGCGAGGGACCGGGGAGCTGTTTTTT. The complete variable domain, with remaining parts taken from reference TRBV5-4 and TRBJ2-2, reads ETGVTQSPTHLIKTRGQQVTLRCSSQSGHNTVSWYQQALGQGPQFIFQYYREEENGRGNFPPRFSGLQFPNYSSELNVNALELDDSALYLCASSLADRGRGTGELFFGEGSRLTVL.

The rearrangement uses TRBV5-8 and TRBJ2-7; tentative D call: TRBD2 (8 bases). CDR1 SGHTS and CDR2 YDEGEE come from the germline V gene. The V end was cut by 4 bases, the J end by 5 bases, with 16 bases between. The CDR3 has 14 residues. CDR3 amino acids: CASSLTGTRHEQYF. DNA of the CDR3: TGTGCCAGCAGCCTGACAGGGACTAGACACGAGCAGTACTTC.

The rearrangement uses TRBV19 and TRBJ1-2; 10 nucleotides match TRBD1. J gave up 2 bases and V 8 bases, and 11 bases lay outside the gene matches. The CDR3 has 16 residues. Germline V gives CDR1 LNHDA, CDR2 SQIVND (reference sequence). The CDR3 sequence: CASSTGGRGKNYGYTF. The CDR3 nucleotides are TGTGCCAGTTCGACAGGGGGCCGAGGTAAAAACTATGGCTACACCTTC.

J is TRBJ2-1 and V is TRBV6-5; 7 nucleotides align to TRBD2. Germline CDR1 MNHEY, CDR2 SVGAGI. This CDR3 comprises 15 residues. V was pared by 8 bases and J by 5 bases, with 12 bases of the junction left unmatched. The CDR3 loop is CASRFSAGADNEQFF. The DNA of the CDR3 is TGTGCCAGCCGGTTTAGTGCGGGAGCGGACAATGAGCAGTTCTTC.

V is TRBV5-6 and J is TRBJ2-7, with TRBD1 matching over 11 bases. Germline V gene sequence: CDR1 SGHDT, CDR2 YYEEEE. J gave up 6 bases and V 1 base, and 6 bases lay outside the gene matches. The CDR3 spans 15 residues. For the CDR3, the DNA is TGTGCCAGCAGCTTGTGGGGACAGGGGGGAATCGAGCAGTACTTC. It translates to CASSLWGQGGIEQYF.

The V and J genes are TRBV28 and TRBJ2-7; possible D gene TRBD2, 5 bases. The germline V gene has CDR1 MDHEN and CDR2 SYDVKM. CDR3 length: 14 amino acids. V shed 2 bases and J shed 2 bases, with 10 bases lying between them. The CDR3 is CASSLVSETYEQYF. CDR3 DNA: TGTGCCAGCAGTTTAGTTAGCGAGACCTACGAGCAGTACTTC.

This clone is a singleton in its sample. This chain uses TRBV11-2 with TRBJ1-4; the match to TRBD1 covers 7 bases. Germline V gene data show CDR1 as SGHAT and CDR2 as FQNNGV. With V trimmed by 5 bases and J by 2 bases, 5 bases remained unmatched. The CDR3 is made up of 15 amino acids. CDR3 DNA sequence: TGTGCCAGCAGCGCCTCAGGGGGGACTAATGAAAAACTGTTTTTT. It is translated as CASSASGGTNEKLFF.